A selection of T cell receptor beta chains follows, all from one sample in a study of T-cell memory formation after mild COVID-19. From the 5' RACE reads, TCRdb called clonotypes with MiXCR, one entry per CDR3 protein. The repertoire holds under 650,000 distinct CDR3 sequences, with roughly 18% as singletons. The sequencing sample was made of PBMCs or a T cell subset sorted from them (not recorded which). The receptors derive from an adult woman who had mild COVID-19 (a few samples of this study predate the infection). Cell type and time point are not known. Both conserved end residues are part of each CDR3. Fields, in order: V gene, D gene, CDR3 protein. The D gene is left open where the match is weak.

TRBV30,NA,CAWSGGQGFTGELFF
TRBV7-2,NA,CASSSPEVTEELFF
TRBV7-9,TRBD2,CASSLDGGRPSLSYEQYF
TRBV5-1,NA,CASRPQGMASGAYEQYF
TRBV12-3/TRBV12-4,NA,CASSLISGGTEAFF
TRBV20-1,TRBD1,CSARGDREYEQYF
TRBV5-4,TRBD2,CASSSEAGGSTDTQYF
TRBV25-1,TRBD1,CASRLTGTGWNTEAFF
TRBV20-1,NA,CSARPRAGETQYF
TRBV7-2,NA,CASSPGVSFHNIQYF
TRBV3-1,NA,CASSQGFRGGIQYF
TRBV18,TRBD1,CASSVAGQGSYNEQFF
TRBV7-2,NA,CASSSSVANTGELFF
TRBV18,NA,CASSPVIQETQYF
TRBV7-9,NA,CASSSQEGGLVYGYTF
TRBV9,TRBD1,CASSVATGSYGYTF
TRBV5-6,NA,CASSSEGSSYNSPLHF
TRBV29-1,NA,CSVVGGPTHNEQFF
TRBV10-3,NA,CAISESGAPWQYF
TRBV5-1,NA,CASSWSSGNYEQYF
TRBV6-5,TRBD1,CASSIGQGTDTQYF
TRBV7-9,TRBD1,CASSPRQGNNSPLHF
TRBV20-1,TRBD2,CSAAPGLAIGNEQFF
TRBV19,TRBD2,CASSKGGGALETQYF
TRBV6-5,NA,CASRRAHTDTQYF
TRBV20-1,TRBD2,CSARDLPIRASGIYEQYF
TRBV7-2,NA,CASSLVGGGDEQYF
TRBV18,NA,CASSPPAPRGHEQYF
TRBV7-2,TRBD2,CASSFGLAGFGETQYF
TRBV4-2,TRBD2,CASSQEYGTSGYNEQFF
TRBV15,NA,CATSRDRGSKPLRSYNEQFF
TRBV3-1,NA,CASSQDTGNQETQYF
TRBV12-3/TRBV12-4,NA,CASSLSGVYNERFF
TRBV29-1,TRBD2,CSVLPSGRSFGETQYF
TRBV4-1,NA,CASSQESSNQPQHF
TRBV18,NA,CASSPPTALYGYTF
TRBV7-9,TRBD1,CASSPGPTGVYEQYF
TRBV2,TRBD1,CASSEGVGDRAYNEQFF
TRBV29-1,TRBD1,CSARQGLGTEAFF
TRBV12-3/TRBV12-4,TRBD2,CASRELAGAKYF
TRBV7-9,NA,CASSRGDTSYEQYF
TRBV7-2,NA,CASSGPGRGYNEQFF
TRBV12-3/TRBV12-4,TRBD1,CASSRRGQGADIQYF
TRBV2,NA,CASSEAGGGGYTF
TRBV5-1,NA,CASSLGYRDGETQYF
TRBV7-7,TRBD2,CASSSSSGGSYNEQFF
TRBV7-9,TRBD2,CASSRPGTSGRRNTGELFF
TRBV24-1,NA,CATSDLGRGPTDTQYF
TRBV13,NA,CASSLGGAINEQYF
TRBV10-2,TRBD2,CASSGGFGTTTYNEQFF
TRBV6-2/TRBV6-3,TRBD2,CASSTWGASGSAETQYF
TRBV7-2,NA,CASSSQRGLTYEQYF